These 25 T cell receptor beta chains share one sample of origin, sequenced in a study of cytomegalovirus exposure and HLA in healthy donors. Amplification used 60 Vbeta primers and 13 Jbeta primers. Produced via immunoSEQ multiplex PCR; TCRdb's table is partial and in-frame only. The data show approximately 180,000 clones, with about 69% seen just once and 2% to 2.5% held by the top ten. The sample taken for sequencing was PBMCs. These receptors were taken from a human donor in good health.

The chain employs TRBV13 and TRBJ1-1; D ambiguous. Germline CDR1 PRHDT, CDR2 FYEKMQ (reference sequence). The V end lost 3 bases, the J end lost 1 base, and 18 bases lay between the germline ends. This CDR3 region has 17 residues. Here the CDR3 reads CASSFGFGGRENTEAFF. In DNA form, the CDR3 reads TGTGCCAGCAGCTTTGGATTTGGAGGACGGGAGAACACTGAAGCTTTCTTT.

Note on this clone: One junction end disagrees with the germline gene, perhaps due to a read error. The chain carries TRBV7-7 and TRBJ2-3; 11 nucleotides align to TRBD2. Germline V gene data show CDR1 as SSHAT and CDR2 as FNYEAQ (reference sequence). The CDR3 has 16 residues. CDR3: CASSLGLAGGRDTQYF. The CDR3 region has the DNA TGTGCTAGCAGCTTAGGCCTAGCGGGGGGCCGAGATACGCAGTATTTT.

This chain joins TRBV11-2 and TRBJ1-2; 8 bases are a match to TRBD1. Germline assignment: CDR1 SGHAT and CDR2 FQNNGV. The CDR3 spans 14 residues. The junction had 4 bases not matched to a gene; V was cut back by 1 base and J by 6 bases. The CDR3, as DNA: TGTGCCAGCAGCTTAGCAGGGGGCATCGATGGCTACACCTTC. Translation: CASSLAGGIDGYTF.

There are a few counts of this clone. The chain combines TRBV10-3 with TRBJ1-4; 9 nucleotides line up with TRBD1. Per the germline V gene, CDR1 is ENHRY and CDR2 is SYGVKD. The CDR3 sequence is 15 residues long. Trimming removed 4 bases from V and 8 bases from J; junction bases left unmatched: 8. Here the CDR3 reads CAISALTGGGEKLFF. The CDR3 bases are TGTGCCATCAGTGCCCTGACAGGGGGTGGCGAAAAACTGTTTTTT.

This clone was seen a handful of times. This rearrangement joins TRBV10-3 to TRBJ2-7, with a tentative D call TRBD2 (6 bases). The CDR3 contains 11 residues. Germline values: CDR1 ENHRY, CDR2 SYGVKD. V gave up 11 bases and J gave up 0 bases, with 8 bases separating them. Here the CDR3 reads CAGGNSYEQYF. DNA for the CDR3: TGTGCCGGGGGGAACTCCTACGAGCAGTACTTC.

The rearrangement uses TRBV28 and TRBJ1-1; no definite D call. The V end was cut by 7 bases, the J end by 2 bases, with 8 bases between. Germline V lookup: CDR1 MDHEN, CDR2 SYDVKM. This CDR3 is built from 12 residues. The CDR3 DNA reads as TGTGCCAGCACTACAGCAAACACTGAAGCTTTCTTT. Translated, it gives CASTTANTEAFF.

This clone was seen just once. This chain connects TRBV28 to TRBJ2-7; D gene ambiguous. Germline lookup yields CDR1 MDHEN and CDR2 SYDVKM. This CDR3 contains 14 residues. Trimming removed 3 bases from V and 0 bases from J, with 9 bases in between. The CDR3 coding sequence is TGTGCCAGCAGTTTGAAGCCTTCCTCCTACGAGCAGTACTTC. It translates to CASSLKPSSYEQYF. Based on the CDR3 plus reference TRBV28 and TRBJ2-7, the full variable domain is DVKVTQSSRYLVKRTGEKVFLECVQDMDHENMFWYRQDPGLGLRLIYFSYDVKMKEKGDIPEGYSVSREKKERFSLILESASTNQTSMYLCASSLKPSSYEQYFGPGTRLTVT.

V gene TRBV5-6 combines with J gene TRBJ2-5, with 8 bases aligning to TRBD1. The CDR3 totals 16 residues. Germline loops: CDR1 SGHDT, CDR2 YYEEEE. The junction had 12 bases not matched to a gene; V was cut back by 3 bases and J by 5 bases. CDR3 nucleotide sequence: TGTGCCAGCAGCTCCAGGGGGCGTCTGGAGGCGGAGACCCAGTACTTC. It translates to CASSSRGRLEAETQYF. Full variable domain (missing parts from reference TRBV5-6 and TRBJ2-5): DAGVTQSPTHLIKTRGQQVTLRCSPKSGHDTVSWYQQALGQGPQFIFQYYEEEERQRGNFPDRFSGHQFPNYSSELNVNALLLGDSALYLCASSSRGRLEAETQYFGPGTRLLVL.

This chain links TRBV20-1 with TRBJ1-2; tentative D call: TRBD1 (6 bases). The CDR3 loop spans 11 amino acids. V was pared by 3 bases and J by 4 bases, with 6 bases between. CDR1 DFQATT and CDR2 SNEGSKA come from the germline V gene (reference sequence). The CDR3 reads CSARDSYGYTF. DNA for the CDR3: TGCAGTGCTAGGGACAGCTATGGCTACACCTTC.

The genes are TRBV5-5 and TRBJ1-2; 10 bases are a match to TRBD1. Trimming at V came to 6 bases and at J to 2 bases, leaving 4 bases not matched to a gene. CDR3 length: 14 amino acids. Germline V gene lookup returns CDR1 SGHKS and CDR2 YYEKEE (reference sequence). The CDR3 is CASTGQGENYGYTF. The CDR3 DNA follows: TGTGCCAGCACAGGACAGGGGGAGAACTATGGCTACACCTTC.

The chain uses TRBV5-1 and TRBJ2-3; TRBD2 matches 7 bases. This CDR3 has 15 amino acids. The V gene end was trimmed by 3 bases and the J gene end by 2 bases; junction bases not matched to a gene: 6. Germline V lookup: CDR1 SGHRS, CDR2 YFSETQ. CDR3 in amino acids: CASSSTAGPTDTQYF. The CDR3 DNA is TGCGCCAGCAGCTCGACAGCGGGGCCCACAGATACGCAGTATTTT.

The gene calls are TRBV4-3 and TRBJ1-1; no reliable D call. CDR3 length: 14 residues. Germline CDR1 reads LGHNA; CDR2 reads YSLEER. The germline V and J ends were trimmed by 0 bases and 5 bases, with 10 bases remaining between them. In DNA, the CDR3 is TGCGCCAGCAGCCAAGATCACGGGGTAACTGAAGCTTTCTTT. As protein: CASSQDHGVTEAFF.

This clone appeared many times. V is TRBV4-2 and J is TRBJ2-7; D gene ambiguous. V dropped 0 bases and J dropped 0 bases, with 9 bases sitting between them. From germline, CDR1 is LGHNA and CDR2 YNFKEQ. The CDR3 is 15 residues long. The CDR3 sequence is CASSQEVSSSYEQYF. CDR3 DNA sequence: TGTGCCAGCAGCCAAGAGGTCTCTAGCTCCTACGAGCAGTACTTC.

The gene calls are TRBV6-6 and TRBJ2-1, with D uncertain. V lost 2 bases to trimming and J lost 8 bases, with 4 bases between them. Per the germline V gene, CDR1 is MNHNY and CDR2 is SVGAGI (reference sequence). This CDR3 contains 11 residues. CDR3 loop: CASSYPDEQFF. The CDR3 DNA is TGTGCCAGCAGTTACCCCGATGAGCAGTTCTTC.

The chain combines TRBV6-5 with TRBJ1-5; D may be TRBD1 (6 bases). Trimming removed 4 bases from V and 4 bases from J, with 11 bases in between. CDR3 size: 14 residues. CDR1 is MNHEY and CDR2 is SVGAGI in the germline V gene. The CDR3 sequence: CASSFSQGNQPQHF. The CDR3 DNA reads as TGTGCCAGCAGTTTCTCCCAGGGGAATCAGCCCCAGCATTTT.

The chain recombines TRBV7-8 with TRBJ2-7, with D uncertain. Germline CDR1 reads SGHVS; CDR2 reads FQNEAQ. This CDR3 has 14 residues. V gave up 4 bases and J gave up 2 bases, with 12 bases separating them. Written as DNA, the CDR3 is TGTGCCAGCAGCTCGACAAATGCTGCCTACGAGCAGTACTTC. Translated, it gives CASSSTNAAYEQYF.

A few counts support this clone. This chain connects TRBV4-1 to TRBJ1-2; 9 nucleotides line up with TRBD1. V trimming: 1 base; J trimming: 4 bases; junction bases outside the gene matches: 1. This CDR3 spans 14 amino acids. The germline V gene encodes CDR1 MGHRA and CDR2 YSYEKL. The DNA for the CDR3 is TGCGCCAGCAGCCAAGGGGACAGGGCCTATGGCTACACCTTC. Its protein product is CASSQGDRAYGYTF.

The chain is built from TRBV2 and TRBJ2-3; TRBD2 aligns across 12 bases. Germline values: CDR1 SNHLY, CDR2 FYNNEI. CDR3 length equals 16 residues. V shed 2 bases, J shed 8 bases, and the junction held 8 bases outside the gene matches. CDR3 sequence: CASSELAGGRAATQYF. In DNA, the CDR3 is TGTGCCAGCAGTGAACTAGCGGGGGGGAGGGCGGCTACGCAGTATTTT.

The chain carries TRBV9 and TRBJ2-7; 9 nucleotides agree with TRBD2. This CDR3 spans 15 amino acids. Trimming at V came to 4 bases and at J to 5 bases, leaving 10 bases not matched to a gene. The germline gives CDR1 SGDLS, CDR2 YYNGEE. The CDR3 sequence is CASSPNQGLAHEQYF. For the CDR3, the DNA is TGTGCCAGCAGCCCAAACCAGGGACTAGCCCACGAGCAGTACTTC.

This chain joins TRBV13 and TRBJ2-5; 9 bases map to TRBD1. The CDR3 consists of 17 residues. V was pared by 10 bases and J by 4 bases, with 19 bases of the junction left unmatched. Germline V gives CDR1 PRHDT, CDR2 FYEKMQ (reference sequence). The CDR3 sequence is CATGHRDREVSGETQYF. CDR3 bases: TGTGCCACCGGTCACCGGGACAGGGAGGTAAGTGGAGAGACCCAGTACTTC.

This clone was seen a few times. The CDR3 nucleotides read TGTGCCAGCAGTTACGACAGCCCGAACACCGGGGAGCTGTTTTTT. Protein sequence: CASSYDSPNTGELFF. The V gene is TRBV6-5, the J gene TRBJ2-2; weak D call: TRBD1 (5 bases). Germline CDR1 is MNHEY and CDR2 is SVGAGI. Trimming cost V 2 bases and J 0 bases, with 7 bases left between them. The CDR3 has 15 residues.

The chain is built from TRBV6-1 and TRBJ1-2, with TRBD1 matching 10 bases. After removal of 7 bases from V and 3 bases from J, the junction contained 8 bases not matched to a gene. The CDR3 contains 15 residues. Germline V gene lookup returns CDR1 MNHNS and CDR2 SASEGT. The CDR3 DNA reads TGTGCCAGCACCACCCGGACAGGGGGACACTATGGCTACACCTTC. Protein product: CASTTRTGGHYGYTF.

This sequence joins TRBV5-1 and TRBJ2-5, with TRBD2 identical over 9 bases. Trimming cost V 4 bases and J 2 bases; bases outside gene matches: 9. Germline CDR1 reads SGHRS; CDR2 reads YFSETQ. CDR3 length: 16 amino acids. CDR3 sequence reads: CASSLGASGEQETQYF. CDR3 coding DNA: TGCGCCAGCAGCCTGGGGGCTAGCGGGGAACAAGAGACCCAGTACTTC. Variable domain in full (rest from reference TRBV5-1 and TRBJ2-5): KAGVTQTPRYLIKTRGQQVTLSCSPISGHRSVSWYQQTPGQGLQFLFEYFSETQRNKGNFPGRFSGRQFSNSRSEMNVSTLELGDSALYLCASSLGASGEQETQYFGPGTRLLVL.

The chain has TRBV4-1 and TRBJ2-7; D is undetermined. Germline loops: CDR1 MGHRA, CDR2 YSYEKL. V was trimmed by 1 base and J by 2 bases, leaving 6 bases between them. The CDR3 totals 13 residues. CDR3 DNA: TGCGCCAGCAGCCAAGGGCTGCCCTACGAGCAGTACTTC. Translating gives CASSQGLPYEQYF.

The chain combines TRBV19 with TRBJ1-2; 7 positions match TRBD1. This CDR3 is 17 amino acids long. Germline CDR1 is LNHDA and CDR2 is SQIVND (reference sequence). Trimming took 3 bases from V and 8 from J; bases not matched to a gene: 18. The CDR3 coding sequence is TGTGCCAGTAGTATTAACGGCAGGGGGACTGGTATGAAGGGCTACACCTTC. This codes for CASSINGRGTGMKGYTF.